This passage covers 32 T cell receptor beta chains from one sample sequenced in a study of T cell repertoires in cytomegalovirus infection. In TCRdb, the reads were re-called with MiXCR into one record per CDR3 protein. The sample yields a few hundred thousand distinct CDR3 sequences, roughly an eighth seen once. Sequencing was performed on PBMCs. The receptor set was obtained from a human donor in good health (CMV status not recorded). Some clones in this sample may be carry-over from other donors' samples.

The gene calls are TRBV20-1 and TRBJ2-7; possible D gene TRBD2, 5 bases. CDR1 is DFQATT, CDR2 SNEGSKA, per germline (reference sequence). Trimming stripped 3 bases from V and 0 bases from J, with 12 bases between. The CDR3 consists of 14 residues. The CDR3 DNA follows: TGCAGTGCTAGCGGGATCGAGACCTCCTACGAGCAGTACTTC. Its protein product is CSASGIETSYEQYF.

This clonotype has a handful of counts. The chain couples TRBV5-1 to TRBJ2-1; 7 nucleotides match TRBD2. Losses at the gene ends were 6 bases for V and 7 bases for J; bases not matched to a gene: 16. The CDR3 loop spans 16 amino acids. Germline V gives CDR1 SGHRS, CDR2 YFSETQ. CDR3 residues: CASTPVGGRIVNEQFF. The CDR3 region has the DNA TGCGCCAGCACCCCTGTCGGCGGGAGAATAGTTAATGAGCAGTTCTTC.

The rearrangement links TRBV19 to TRBJ2-2; TRBD2 agrees at 7 bases. The CDR3 spans 16 residues. The trim removed 7 bases at V and 0 bases at J, leaving 8 bases unmatched. The germline CDR1 and CDR2 sequences are LNHDA and SQIVND (reference sequence). In nucleotides, the CDR3 is TGTGCCAGTATCACAACCGGACTAGCGAACACCGGGGAGCTGTTTTTT. This gives the protein CASITTGLANTGELFF.

The sample holds a few counts of this clonotype. The genes are TRBV19 and TRBJ2-7; D is perhaps TRBD1 or TRBD2 (5 bases each). V lost 5 bases and J 5 bases, leaving 13 bases between the germline ends. Germline CDR1 and CDR2: LNHDA and SQIVND (reference sequence). The CDR3 runs 13 residues. This CDR3 reads CASSDGGIHEQYF. For the CDR3, the DNA is TGTGCCAGTAGTGATGGGGGAATCCACGAGCAGTACTTC.

This clonotype was counted at least ten times. The chain uses TRBV6-2 or TRBV6-3 and TRBJ2-5; 10 bases agree with TRBD2. The CDR3 loop spans 16 amino acids. The trim removed 5 bases at V and 5 bases at J, leaving 11 bases unmatched. Germline lookup yields CDR1 MNHEY and CDR2 SVGEGT. The CDR3 sequence is CASSPPASGRGETQYF. Written as DNA, the CDR3 is TGTGCCAGCAGTCCCCCAGCTAGCGGGAGAGGTGAGACCCAGTACTTC.

In this sample, this clonotype turned up a few times. This chain connects TRBV2 to TRBJ2-2, with D possibly being TRBD2 (5 bases). V dropped 4 bases and J dropped 5 bases, with 11 bases sitting between them. CDR3 length equals 14 residues. Germline V CDR1 and CDR2: SNHLY, FYNNEI. In DNA form, the CDR3 reads TGTGCCAGCAGTGGGGTAGGCGGGACCGGGGAGCTGTTTTTT. This codes for CASSGVGGTGELFF.

This sequence joins TRBV27 and TRBJ1-5; D possibly corresponds to TRBD1 (6 bases). The CDR3 sequence is 16 residues long. The germline V gene has CDR1 MNHEY and CDR2 SMNVEV (reference sequence). Deletions cut 4 bases from V and 2 bases from J, with 15 bases between. CDR3 DNA sequence: TGTGCCAGCAGTTCCAAAGCAGGGGAAGGCAATCAGCCCCAGCATTTT. Its translation is CASSSKAGEGNQPQHF.

This clonotype appeared many times. The chain employs TRBV19 and TRBJ2-6, with a weak D call TRBD1 (5 bases). V lost 5 bases, J lost 2 bases, and 16 bases lay in between. Germline lookup yields CDR1 LNHDA and CDR2 SQIVND (reference sequence). CDR3 size: 17 residues. In DNA form, the CDR3 reads TGTGCCAGTAGTTCCTGGGAAGGGGTGGCTGGGGCCAACGTCCTGACTTTC. It specifies CASSSWEGVAGANVLTF.

The chain recombines TRBV6-8 with TRBJ2-7, with D tentatively TRBD1 (6 bases). V lost 3 bases and J 3 bases, leaving 15 bases between the germline ends. The germline V gene encodes CDR1 MNHGY and CDR2 SAAAGT. CDR3 length equals 15 residues. The CDR3: CASSYLGASGYEQYF. As DNA, the CDR3 is TGTGCCAGCAGTTATCTGGGGGCCTCAGGCTACGAGCAGTACTTC.

Many counts were recorded for this clonotype. The rearrangement links TRBV7-2 to TRBJ2-5; TRBD2 aligns across 9 bases. V trimming: 1 base; J trimming: 4 bases; junction bases outside the gene matches: 4. In germline, CDR1 is SGHTA, CDR2 FQGNSA. This CDR3 contains 15 residues. CDR3 nucleotides: TGTGCCAGCAGCTTAGGCGGGGGGGGGGGAGAGACCCAGTACTTC. This encodes CASSLGGGGGETQYF. Full variable domain (outside the CDR3, taken from reference TRBV7-2 and TRBJ2-5): GAGVSQSPSNKVTEKGKDVELRCDPISGHTALYWYRQSLGQGLEFLIYFQGNSAPDKSGLPSDRFSAERTGGSVSTLTIQRTQQEDSAVYLCASSLGGGGGETQYFGPGTRLLVL.

This clonotype was observed many times. This chain connects TRBV20-1 to TRBJ2-7, with D perhaps matching TRBD2 (5 bases). V was shortened by 6 bases and J by 4 bases, with 16 bases between the two germline ends. Germline V gene lookup returns CDR1 DFQATT and CDR2 SNEGSKA (reference sequence). This CDR3 comprises 13 residues. The CDR3 DNA reads TGCAGTGCGGGCAGTCTAGCCGATTACGAGCAGTACTTC. It codes for CSAGSLADYEQYF.

This clonotype was detected a few times. This sequence joins TRBV7-9 and TRBJ2-1, with TRBD2 matching 8 bases. V lost 4 bases, J lost 1 base, and 6 bases stayed unmatched. Looked up from germline, CDR1 is SEHNR and CDR2 is FQNEAQ (reference sequence). The CDR3 totals 16 residues. This chain's CDR3 is CASSSLAGRSYNEQFF. The CDR3 DNA reads TGTGCCAGCAGCTCCCTAGCGGGCCGGTCCTACAATGAGCAGTTCTTC.

The chain carries TRBV6-1 and TRBJ1-1; D is perhaps TRBD1 (5 bases). Trimming shortened V by 5 bases and J by 4 bases, and 23 bases separated the two germline ends. Germline loops: CDR1 MNHNS, CDR2 SASEGT. This CDR3 comprises 17 residues. In DNA, the CDR3 is TGTGCCAGCAGTACCCCTCGGCAGGGAAGTTATCGCACTGAAGCTTTCTTT. This codes for CASSTPRQGSYRTEAFF.

This clonotype has only a few counts. The rearrangement joins TRBV7-3 to TRBJ1-1, with 7 bases identical to TRBD1. CDR3 length equals 15 residues. V dropped 2 bases and J dropped 7; count of bases not matched to a gene: 10. CDR1 SGHTA and CDR2 FQGTGA come from the germline V gene. This CDR3 is CASSLPRRGRFEAFF. In nucleotides, the CDR3 is TGTGCCAGCAGCTTACCCCGTAGGGGGCGATTTGAAGCTTTCTTT. The variable domain in full, with the rest retrieved from reference TRBV7-3 and TRBJ1-1, is GAGVSQTPSNKVTEKGKYVELRCDPISGHTALYWYRQSLGQGPEFLIYFQGTGAADDSGLPNDRFFAVRPEGSVSTLKIQRTERGDSAVYLCASSLPRRGRFEAFFGQGTRLTVV.

The chain recombines TRBV20-1 with TRBJ2-5; D might be TRBD2 (5 bases). The germline V and J ends were trimmed by 6 bases and 3 bases, with 14 bases remaining between them. The CDR3 spans 13 residues. CDR1 and CDR2 from the germline V gene are DFQATT and SNEGSKA (reference sequence). CDR3 DNA: TGCAGTGCCCCCGCCCAGAGGGAAGAGACCCAGTACTTC. It yields the protein CSAPAQREETQYF.

This clonotype was counted a few times. The chain joins TRBV2 to TRBJ2-3, with D possibly called TRBD1 or TRBD2 (5 bases each). With 7 bases removed from V and 4 bases from J, the gap between germline ends came to 9 bases. The CDR3 runs 12 residues. CDR1 is SNHLY, CDR2 FYNNEI, per germline. Here the CDR3 DNA reads TGTGCCAGCATCCAGGGAGCAGATACGCAGTATTTT. Protein product: CASIQGADTQYF.

This clonotype was picked up many times. The chain combines TRBV7-3 with TRBJ2-1; 7 positions agree with TRBD2. The CDR3 runs 16 residues. Germline CDR1 reads SGHTA; CDR2 reads FQGTGA. The trim removed 1 base at V and 6 bases at J, leaving 9 bases unmatched. DNA of the CDR3: TGTGCCAGCAGCTTAAGAGCGGGGTTACCAGCCAATGAGCAGTTCTTC. Translation gives CASSLRAGLPANEQFF.

This clonotype was recorded many times. The chain combines TRBV7-2 with TRBJ1-5; a possible D gene is TRBD1 (6 bases). The germline V gene encodes CDR1 SGHTA and CDR2 FQGNSA. V shed 1 base and J shed 2 bases, with 9 bases lying between them. The CDR3 has 15 residues. In nucleotides, the CDR3 is TGTGCCAGCAGCTTAGGGCCAGGGGGCAATCAGCCCCAGCATTTT. Its protein is CASSLGPGGNQPQHF.

This clonotype turned up a few times. This chain connects TRBV14 to TRBJ2-1; the match to TRBD1 covers 8 bases. The CDR3 is made up of 15 amino acids. Trimming took 8 bases from V and 10 from J; bases not matched to a gene: 16. Germline V lookup: CDR1 SGHDN, CDR2 FVKESK. CDR3 bases: TGTGCCAGCTCCTACCTCAAGACAGGGGCTGGGGAGCAGTTCTTC. Translating gives CASSYLKTGAGEQFF.

Many counts were recorded for this clonotype. The chain joins TRBV7-6 to TRBJ2-7; 7 bases fit TRBD2. Germline CDR1 and CDR2: SGHVS and FNYEAQ. Trimming took 5 bases from V and 1 from J; bases not matched to a gene: 17. This CDR3 has 18 residues. As DNA, the CDR3 is TGTGCCAGCAGCCCGAACGCCGGGAGGCTACGATATTCCTACGAGCAGTACTTC. This translates into CASSPNAGRLRYSYEQYF.

The rearrangement links TRBV6-2 or TRBV6-3 to TRBJ2-7; weak D call: TRBD1 (6 bases). This CDR3 is built from 17 residues. V was trimmed by 5 bases and J by 3 bases, leaving 23 bases between them. Germline-derived CDR1 and CDR2 are MNHEY and SVGEGT. The CDR3 here is CASSPSPFPGQIYEQYF. The CDR3 bases are TGTGCCAGCAGTCCCTCCCCCTTCCCGGGACAAATCTACGAGCAGTACTTC.

The chain carries TRBV3-1 and TRBJ1-3; weak D call: TRBD1 (6 bases). The CDR3 has 16 residues. Trimming removed 4 bases from V and 0 bases from J, with 13 bases in between. The germline gives CDR1 LGHDT, CDR2 YNNKEL (reference sequence). CDR3 residues: CASSPQTGSSGNTIYF. The CDR3 DNA reads TGTGCCAGCAGCCCCCAGACAGGAAGCTCTGGAAACACCATATATTTT.

This clonotype came up many times. This rearrangement joins TRBV20-1 to TRBJ2-1; the match to TRBD2 covers 9 bases. This CDR3 is built from 13 residues. The V segment lost 6 bases and the J segment 9 bases; nucleotides outside the gene matches: 9. The V gene's germline CDR1 is DFQATT and CDR2 SNEGSKA (reference sequence). CDR3 bases: TGCAGTGCAAAGGGACTAGCTTTTTTTGAGCAGTTCTTC. Its protein is CSAKGLAFFEQFF.

The chain employs TRBV4-3 and TRBJ1-2; D is ambiguous. Germline V gives CDR1 LGHNA, CDR2 YSLEER. Trimming took 4 bases from V and 0 from J, leaving 12 bases between them. This CDR3 is built from 15 residues. CDR3 residues: CASSPTIGTNYGYTF. For the CDR3, the DNA is TGCGCCAGCAGCCCCACGATTGGGACTAACTATGGCTACACCTTC.

This clonotype was seen ten or more times. The chain carries TRBV4-1 and TRBJ2-7, with TRBD2 matching over 7 bases. Trimming cost V 1 base and J 2 bases; bases outside gene matches: 5. The CDR3 has 15 amino acids. Per germline, CDR1 MGHRA and CDR2 YSYEKL. This CDR3 is CASSQALAETYEQYF. Written as DNA, the CDR3 is TGCGCCAGCAGCCAAGCCCTAGCGGAAACCTACGAGCAGTACTTC.

The chain carries TRBV20-1 and TRBJ2-7; no definite D call. Germline CDR1 is DFQATT and CDR2 is SNEGSKA (reference sequence). The CDR3 has 13 amino acids. The V end lost 2 bases, the J end lost 4 bases, and 12 bases lay between the germline ends. CDR3 nucleotides: TGCAGTGCTAGATCGGCTAGAAGATACGAGCAGTACTTC. Protein product: CSARSARRYEQYF.

The rearrangement uses TRBV28 and TRBJ1-6, with a possible D match to TRBD1 (6 bases). Per germline, CDR1 MDHEN and CDR2 SYDVKM. This CDR3 spans 14 amino acids. Trimming pared 2 bases from V and 7 bases from J, leaving 9 bases between. CDR3 protein: CASSLLGANSPLHF. CDR3 nucleotide sequence: TGTGCCAGCAGTTTACTGGGGGCAAATTCACCCCTCCACTTT.

Remarks on this clonotype: One end of the junction is discordant with germline, which a read error may explain. V gene TRBV4-1 combines with J gene TRBJ2-3; the D call may be TRBD1 or TRBD2 (5 bases each). Germline V gene lookup returns CDR1 MGHRA and CDR2 YSYEKL. CDR3 length equals 16 residues. The CDR3 DNA is TGTGCCAGCAGCCAAGTCCCGGGACGGGCTACAGATACGCAGTATTTT. As protein: CASSQVPGRATDTQYF.

This clonotype was detected only a few times. The chain is built from TRBV20-1 and TRBJ1-5; tentative D call: TRBD1 (5 bases). V lost 4 bases and J lost 4, with 8 bases in between. Germline V gives CDR1 DFQATT, CDR2 SNEGSKA (reference sequence). There are 12 residues in the CDR3. CDR3 DNA: TGCAGTGCTAAGAGGGGTAATCAGCCCCAGCATTTT. It yields the protein CSAKRGNQPQHF.

This clonotype came up a few times. The chain links TRBV28 to TRBJ2-7, with D perhaps matching TRBD1 (6 bases). The CDR3 contains 14 residues. Germline V gene data show CDR1 as MDHEN and CDR2 as SYDVKM. Between the trimmed V and J ends, which lost 6 bases and 2 bases, there was a span of 14 bases. The CDR3 loop is CASRSTGLTYEQYF. In nucleotides, the CDR3 is TGTGCCAGCAGATCTACAGGGTTGACCTACGAGCAGTACTTC.

This clonotype was counted ten times or more. The J gene is TRBJ1-1, the V gene TRBV7-3; D unclear. V lost 5 bases, J lost 1 base, and 8 bases lay in between. The CDR3 is 13 residues long. Germline-derived CDR1 and CDR2 are SGHTA and FQGTGA. The chain's CDR3 is CASSITSNTEAFF. In DNA, the CDR3 is TGTGCCAGCAGCATCACGTCGAACACTGAAGCTTTCTTT. The full variable domain, its missing parts supplied by reference TRBV7-3 and TRBJ1-1, is GAGVSQTPSNKVTEKGKYVELRCDPISGHTALYWYRQSLGQGPEFLIYFQGTGAADDSGLPNDRFFAVRPEGSVSTLKIQRTERGDSAVYLCASSITSNTEAFFGQGTRLTVV.

This chain connects TRBV2 to TRBJ1-5; D uncertain. This CDR3 spans 15 amino acids. The V end was cut by 6 bases, the J end by 4 bases, with 16 bases between. Germline lookup yields CDR1 SNHLY and CDR2 FYNNEI. Here the CDR3 reads CASSREHLGNQPQHF. Here the CDR3 DNA reads TGTGCCAGCAGCCGCGAACACCTCGGGAATCAGCCCCAGCATTTT.